This T cell receptor beta chain was observed in a study of blood T cell repertoires in COVID-19 (dated by TCRdb to the early 2020s). In terms of the full investigation: Samples covering the acute and convalescent phases of COVID-19 were provided by collaborators in the United States, Italy and Spain. The material from the prospective study consisted of cDNA or gDNA derived from T cells, B-cell-depleted T cells, or PBMCs. Deeply sampled blood TCRbeta repertoires from subjects exposed to, actively infected with, or recovered from COVID-19 were included in the dataset. The repertoires were released in a freely available public database meant as a resource for research on the immune response to SARS-CoV-2. The samples were drawn from the first 160 participants of the ongoing ImmuneRACE study and from over 950 subjects provided by 6 global collaborators. A de-identified subject ID, COVID-19 status, age in years and sex were almost always included in the sample metadata. Where HLA class I and class II types were available, the types were taken from metadata supplied by the sample provider, not from assay-based typing. The paper as a whole reports these results and caveats: The quantity of clinical and demographic metadata differed by source and by participant and was supplied without curation.

Regarding this clone: The antigen it recognizes is unknown. Qualities for individual bases were not recorded, and no much larger clone is one base off.

The immunoSEQ Assay, a bias-controlled multiplex PCR, was used to amplify TCRbeta CDR3 regions from genomic DNA. From the authors' description of their analysis: The number of nucleated cells in each sample was estimated from the amplification of reference gene primers within the assay. To quantify the absolute abundance of each unique TCRbeta CDR3 rearrangement, sequence reads were collapsed and filtered. For each sample, productive Simpson clonality was calculated by taking the square root of Simpson's diversity index across productive rearrangements. TCRdb mirrors the immuneACCESS table, restricted to in-frame sequences. Some clones are absent from its copies; in checked studies, under half trace to an unresolved V gene, and the reason for the others is unknown. The D gene and trimming were derived from the DNA, and the V and J assignments and clone size from that table. This sample gives roughly 150,000 clones in total; 84% of them show up just once. Of the sample, roughly two fifths is held by the ten largest clones.

Trimming removed 6 bases from V and 8 bases from J, leaving 19 bases between the germline ends. Its CDR3 holds 15 amino acids, cysteine through phenylalanine. Only the CDR3 portion is preserved as DNA: 45 bases, with reading frame beginning at the first base. For CDR1 and CDR2, the germline V gene lists SNHLY and FYNNEI. Collaborating institutions collected whole blood in K2EDTA tubes following their own protocols. For TCRbeta analysis, collaborator samples were shipped as frozen whole blood, as isolated PBMCs, or as DNA extracted from either sample type. Material for sequencing was peripheral blood. This receptor was obtained from a human donor in a cohort sampled during active COVID-19. This sequence uses TRBV2 and TRBJ1-4; the D gene is perhaps TRBD1, from 5 matching bases. The DNA sequence is as follows: TGTGCCAGCAGAACCGGCGGGGGTCTCGGGGAAAAACTGTTTTTT. The resulting protein is CASRTGGGLGEKLFF.